This paragraph covers one T cell receptor beta chain sequence. The data stem from a study of blood T cell repertoires in COVID-19. Authors' methods: By means of reference gene primer amplification, nucleated cell counts were estimated. TCRdb keeps only in-frame clones here, not all; method: immunoSEQ multiplex PCR. V, J and clone size are those of that table, while D and trimming were read from the DNA. The table includes under 250,000 clones, roughly four fifths detected once. Sequenced material: peripheral blood. This TCR came from a woman in her twenties or thirties who had recovered from COVID-19.

CDR3 sequence (DNA): TGCGCCAGCAGACCGGGATCGGCAACTAATGAAAAACTGTTTTTT. It codes for CASRPGSATNEKLFF. V and J are TRBV10-1 and TRBJ1-4, with no clear D. Germline values: CDR1 WNHNN, CDR2 SYGVQD (reference sequence). Trimming cost V 6 bases and J 0 bases, with 11 bases left between them. CDR3 length: 15 residues.